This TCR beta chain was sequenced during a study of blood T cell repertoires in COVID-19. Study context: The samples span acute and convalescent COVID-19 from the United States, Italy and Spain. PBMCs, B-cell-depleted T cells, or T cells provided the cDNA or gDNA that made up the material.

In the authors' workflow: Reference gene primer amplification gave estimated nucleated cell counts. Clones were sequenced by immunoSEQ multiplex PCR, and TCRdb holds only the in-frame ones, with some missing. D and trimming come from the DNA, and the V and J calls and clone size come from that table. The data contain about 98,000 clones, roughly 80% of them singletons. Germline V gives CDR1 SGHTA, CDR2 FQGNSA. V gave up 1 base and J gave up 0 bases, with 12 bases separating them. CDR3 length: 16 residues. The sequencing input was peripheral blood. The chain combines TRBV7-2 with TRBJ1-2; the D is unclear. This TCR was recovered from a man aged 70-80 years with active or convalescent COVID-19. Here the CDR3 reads CASSLVAGQTNYGYTF. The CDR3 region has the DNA TGTGCCAGCAGCTTAGTGGCAGGCCAAACTAACTATGGCTACACCTTC.